The rows below give T cell receptor beta chains drawn from one sample of a study of OX40 agonist ivuxolimab in advanced cancers. The repertoire was sequenced with immunoSEQ multiplex PCR; TCRdb's copy has only in-frame clones and lacks some. The sample includes roughly 60,000 clones, around 85% of them seen just once. Here the sequenced sample was CD4+ or CD8+ T cells sorted from blood, taken in a trial of the OX40 agonist ivuxolimab. The receptors derive from an adult with an advanced solid tumor such as melanoma, head and neck, liver or kidney cancer. CDR3s include the opening cysteine and the closing phenylalanine or tryptophan. A D gene is named only where the DNA matches it firmly. The size of a clone is reported for some rows only, either as once, few or many, or as a class for expanded clones.

DNA: TGTGCCAGCAGCCCCGCCGACAGGGGGCCTGAGGAGACCCAGTACTTC; CDR3: CASSPADRGPEETQYF; length: 16; D: TRBD1; J: TRBJ2-5; size: .; V: TRBV5-5
DNA: TGTGCCAGCAGTGAAGCACGGGGGTACGAGCAGTACTTC; CDR3: CASSEARGYEQYF; length: 13; D: .; J: TRBJ2-7; size: .; V: TRBV6-1
DNA: TGTGCCAGCAGTTTGATGGGACTGTCTAGCACAGATACGCAGTATTTT; CDR3: CASSLMGLSSTDTQYF; length: 16; D: .; J: TRBJ2-3; size: .; V: TRBV9
DNA: TGTGCCAGCAGCACCCGGACTGCCTCTGGAAACACCATATATTTT; CDR3: CASSTRTASGNTIYF; length: 15; D: .; J: TRBJ1-3; size: .; V: TRBV7-2
DNA: TGTGCCAGCAGCATTAGGGTTACCGGGGAGCTGTTTTTT; CDR3: CASSIRVTGELFF; length: 13; D: .; J: TRBJ2-2; size: .; V: TRBV7-8
DNA: TGTGCCAGTAGTATCCCGCGGCGGGAGGGTATTGAGCAGTTCTTC; CDR3: CASSIPRREGIEQFF; length: 15; D: TRBD2; J: TRBJ2-1; size: .; V: TRBV19
DNA: TGTGCCAGTAGTATCACCGGGACTAGCGGCATCACAGATACGCAGTATTTT; CDR3: CASSITGTSGITDTQYF; length: 17; D: TRBD2; J: TRBJ2-3; size: .; V: TRBV19
DNA: TGTGCCAGCAGTGACAGAGAGGGGCCCAATGCCTACGAGCAGTACTTC; CDR3: CASSDREGPNAYEQYF; length: 16; D: .; J: TRBJ2-7; size: .; V: TRBV25-1
DNA: TGTGCCAGCAGCTTCTCTGGAATCGCGGGGGAGCAGTACTTC; CDR3: CASSFSGIAGEQYF; length: 14; D: .; J: TRBJ2-7; size: .; V: TRBV7-9
DNA: TGTGCCAGGGAGTTGGGGGGGCCTGGGAACTATGGCTACACCTTC; CDR3: CARELGGPGNYGYTF; length: 15; D: .; J: TRBJ1-2; size: .; V: TRBV27
DNA: TGTGCCAGCAGCCAAGATCGGCTTGTCGAGCAGTACTTC; CDR3: CASSQDRLVEQYF; length: 13; D: .; J: TRBJ2-7; size: .; V: TRBV4-2
DNA: TGTGCCAGCAAGGACAGGCGAACGAACACCGGGGAGCTGTTTTTT; CDR3: CASKDRRTNTGELFF; length: 15; D: TRBD1; J: TRBJ2-2; size: once; V: TRBV19
DNA: TGTGCCAGTAGTATGCAGGGCTTGGATACGCAGTATTTT; CDR3: CASSMQGLDTQYF; length: 13; D: .; J: TRBJ2-3; size: .; V: TRBV19
DNA: TGTGCCAGCAGCCGGGACAGGGACTACGAGCAGTACTTC; CDR3: CASSRDRDYEQYF; length: 13; D: TRBD1; J: TRBJ2-7; size: .; V: TRBV7-6
DNA: TGTGCCTGGATTGACCTCGGGGCAGGGGTCCAAGAGACCCAGTACTTC; CDR3: CAWIDLGAGVQETQYF; length: 16; D: .; J: TRBJ2-5; size: .; V: TRBV30
DNA: TGCGCCAGCAGAACACCGCCGGGGTTGGGTGGGGGGCAGGCCAAAAACATTCAGTACTTC; CDR3: CASRTPPGLGGGQAKNIQYF; length: 20; D: .; J: TRBJ2-4; size: .; V: TRBV23-1
DNA: TGTGCCTGGAGTCGCGGGTCGGAGAGGGGAAATCAGCCCCAGCATTTT; CDR3: CAWSRGSERGNQPQHF; length: 16; D: .; J: TRBJ1-5; size: once; V: TRBV30
DNA: TGTGCCAGCTCACCACTGGCTAGCGGGACGAACACCGGGGAGCTGTTTTTT; CDR3: CASSPLASGTNTGELFF; length: 17; D: TRBD2; J: TRBJ2-2; size: .; V: TRBV18
DNA: TGTGCCAGCACCCAGGGCGGAATTTCGTTCTATGGCTACACCTTC; CDR3: CASTQGGISFYGYTF; length: 15; D: .; J: TRBJ1-2; size: .; V: TRBV4-2
DNA: TGTGCCAGCAGCCCCCGAGGGGGAATCGGTTATGGCTACACCTTC; CDR3: CASSPRGGIGYGYTF; length: 15; D: .; J: TRBJ1-2; size: .; V: TRBV13
DNA: TGTGCCAGCAGCTTGAACGGGGCGAAAGGATCGGATACGCAGTATTTT; CDR3: CASSLNGAKGSDTQYF; length: 16; D: .; J: TRBJ2-3; size: few; V: TRBV5-4
DNA: TGTGCCAGCAGCCCCGGGACATCGAACACTGAAGCTTTCTTT; CDR3: CASSPGTSNTEAFF; length: 14; D: .; J: TRBJ1-1; size: .; V: TRBV7-6
DNA: TGTGCCAGCAGCTTGAGAGAGAACACTGAAGCTTTCTTT; CDR3: CASSLRENTEAFF; length: 13; D: .; J: TRBJ1-1; size: .; V: TRBV5-4
DNA: TGTGCCAGCAGTAATAGCGGGGGGCCGGGAGAGACCCAGTACTTC; CDR3: CASSNSGGPGETQYF; length: 15; D: TRBD2; J: TRBJ2-5; size: .; V: TRBV2
DNA: TGTGCCAGCAGTGAAGCCCGACGAACTATGAACACTGAAGCTTTCTTT; CDR3: CASSEARRTMNTEAFF; length: 16; D: .; J: TRBJ1-1; size: .; V: TRBV2
DNA: TGCGCCAGCAGCCACGACGGAAACCCGGGGGGCTACACCTTC; CDR3: CASSHDGNPGGYTF; length: 14; D: .; J: TRBJ1-2; size: .; V: TRBV5-1
DNA: TGTGCCAGCAGCCCCGGGACAGGGGTCTCCTACGAGCAGTACTTC; CDR3: CASSPGTGVSYEQYF; length: 15; D: TRBD1; J: TRBJ2-7; size: .; V: TRBV5-4
DNA: TGTGCCAGCACCCTACAGGGGGCTATGCCCGGGGAGCTGTTTTTT; CDR3: CASTLQGAMPGELFF; length: 15; D: TRBD1; J: TRBJ2-2; size: .; V: TRBV7-9
DNA: TGTGCCAGCTCTAACGGGGCTTTCACCGGGGAGCTGTTTTTT; CDR3: CASSNGAFTGELFF; length: 14; D: .; J: TRBJ2-2; size: .; V: TRBV19
DNA: TGTGCCAGCAGCCGAATCGGGCTGTACACTGAAGCTTTCTTT; CDR3: CASSRIGLYTEAFF; length: 14; D: .; J: TRBJ1-1; size: .; V: TRBV4-2
DNA: TGTGCCAGCAGCCCGAGACAGGAAGCGTACGAGCAGTACTTC; CDR3: CASSPRQEAYEQYF; length: 14; D: .; J: TRBJ2-7; size: .; V: TRBV5-4
DNA: TGTGCCAGCAGCGTAGGGTTATCGGCGGCGGGACATTACAATGAGCAGTTCTTC; CDR3: CASSVGLSAAGHYNEQFF; length: 18; D: .; J: TRBJ2-1; size: once; V: TRBV9
DNA: TGCGCCAGCAGCCCAGCGGGAGAAGGTTTCCATGAGCAGTTCTTC; CDR3: CASSPAGEGFHEQFF; length: 15; D: TRBD2; J: TRBJ2-1; size: .; V: TRBV5-1
DNA: TGTGCCAGTAGTAAAGACCGGATAGATACGCAGTATTTT; CDR3: CASSKDRIDTQYF; length: 13; D: .; J: TRBJ2-3; size: .; V: TRBV19
DNA: TGTGCCAGCAGCCCCACTACGGCGTTATCTGGCTACACCTTC; CDR3: CASSPTTALSGYTF; length: 14; D: .; J: TRBJ1-2; size: .; V: TRBV6-5
DNA: TGTGCCTGGAGCGGGGGAACATACGAGCAGTACTTC; CDR3: CAWSGGTYEQYF; length: 12; D: TRBD2; J: TRBJ2-7; size: once; V: TRBV28
DNA: TGTGCCAGCAGCGAAATCCTCAAGAATGAAAAACTGTTTTTT; CDR3: CASSEILKNEKLFF; length: 14; D: .; J: TRBJ1-4; size: .; V: TRBV28
DNA: TGTGCTAGTGGTTCGACGGGTATCAATGAGCAGTTCTTC; CDR3: CASGSTGINEQFF; length: 13; D: .; J: TRBJ2-1; size: .; V: TRBV12-5
DNA: TGTGCCAGCATGGCAGGTAGCTACGAGCAGTACTTC; CDR3: CASMAGSYEQYF; length: 12; D: .; J: TRBJ2-7; size: few; V: TRBV2
DNA: TGTGCCAGCAAGCTTAGCGGGAAAGAGCAGTTCTTC; CDR3: CASKLSGKEQFF; length: 12; D: TRBD2; J: TRBJ2-1; size: .; V: TRBV6-1
DNA: TGTGCCTGGAGTGTTGACAGGGGGGGTGAAAAACTGTTTTTT; CDR3: CAWSVDRGGEKLFF; length: 14; D: TRBD1; J: TRBJ1-4; size: .; V: TRBV30
DNA: TGCGCCAGCAGCCAACCGGGACAGGGATTCTCTGGAAACACCATATATTTT; CDR3: CASSQPGQGFSGNTIYF; length: 17; D: TRBD1; J: TRBJ1-3; size: .; V: TRBV4-1
DNA: TGTGCCAGCTCACCACCGTTGCTAGCGATCACCGGGGAGCTGTTTTTT; CDR3: CASSPPLLAITGELFF; length: 16; D: .; J: TRBJ2-2; size: .; V: TRBV18
DNA: TGTGCCAGCAGCCAAGACTTGGCAGGGAAAGATACGCAGTATTTT; CDR3: CASSQDLAGKDTQYF; length: 15; D: .; J: TRBJ2-3; size: .; V: TRBV4-2
DNA: TGTGCCAGCAGCGTGGGACTAGCGGAAAACACCCGAAGGGACATTCAGTACTTC; CDR3: CASSVGLAENTRRDIQYF; length: 18; D: TRBD2; J: TRBJ2-4; size: once; V: TRBV7-2